The sequence of this T cell receptor beta chain was determined in a study of CD8 T cells in ankylosing spondylitis. Study-level points and caveats: Within peripheral blood, clones linked to disease were CD8+ and relatively rare. Reportedly, matched ankylosing spondylitis synovial fluid was significantly enriched for disease-linked clones.

The length of the CDR3 is 11 residues. Germline V lookup: CDR1 DFQATT, CDR2 SNEGSKA (reference sequence). V shed 5 bases and J shed 4 bases, with 7 bases lying between them. This clonotype was seen ten or more times. Antigen specificity is unknown. Quantitative barcoded 5'-RACE was used to prepare TCR beta libraries. TCRdb processed the 5' RACE reads anew with MiXCR; each CDR3 protein has one entry. The sample carries 150,000 to 200,000 distinct CDR3 sequences, around a third recorded once. The sequenced material came from synovial fluid, either unsorted or a sorted T cell fraction (not recorded which). The source is a male donor with ankylosing spondylitis. The rearrangement links TRBV20-1 to TRBJ2-3; maybe TRBD2 (6 bases). Written as DNA, the CDR3 is TGCAGTGCTCTAGCGTCAGATACGCAGTATTTT. Translating gives CSALASDTQYF.